Following are 2 T cell receptor beta chains from one sample sequenced in a study of OX40 agonist ivuxolimab in advanced cancers. Sequencing used immunoSEQ multiplex PCR; TCRdb keeps in-frame clones, though not all of them. Counted here are approximately 80,000 clones, approximately 90% occurring once; the ten biggest clones make up approximately 0.2%. Specimen: CD4+ or CD8+ T cells sorted from blood, collected in a trial of the OX40 agonist ivuxolimab. These receptors came from an adult with an advanced solid tumor such as melanoma, head and neck, liver or kidney cancer.

The chain has TRBV5-1 and TRBJ2-5; D may be TRBD2 (6 bases). The DNA end is a closer match to TRBJ2-7, so the J assignment may be wrong. The germline V gene has CDR1 SGHRS and CDR2 YFSETQ. The CDR3 runs to 13 residues. DNA for the CDR3: TGCGCCAGCACCGGGGGTCAGGGTTACGAGCAGTACTTC. Its translation is CASTGGQGYEQYF.

The gene calls are TRBV18 and TRBJ2-7; 10 nucleotides line up with TRBD2. Germline lookup yields CDR1 KGHSH and CDR2 LQKENI. The CDR3 covers 20 residues. Trimming cost V 1 base and J 3 bases; bases outside gene matches: 18. CDR3: CASSPQGGRLAGELVYEQYF. CDR3 DNA sequence: TGTGCCAGCTCACCACAGGGTGGGCGGCTAGCGGGAGAATTGGTCTACGAGCAGTACTTC.